The 21 T cell receptor beta chains presented below share a single source sample, sequenced in a study of T-cell memory formation after mild COVID-19. Via MiXCR, TCRdb re-called the 5' RACE reads, giving one row per CDR3 protein. The sample lists roughly 560,000 distinct CDR3 sequences; around 21% were seen once. The sequencing input was PBMCs or a T cell subset sorted from them (not recorded which). These receptor sequences come from an adult woman who had mild COVID-19 (a few samples of this study predate the infection). Cell type and time point are not known.

The rearrangement links TRBV7-2 to TRBJ2-2; D is unresolved. V lost 2 bases and J 1 base, leaving 20 bases between the germline ends. The V gene's germline CDR1 is SGHTA and CDR2 FQGNSA. The CDR3 covers 19 residues. For the CDR3, the DNA is TGTGCCAGCAGCTTAATCGGGTTCGGGCCACCACTGAACACCGGGGAGCTGTTTTTT. Amino acid sequence: CASSLIGFGPPLNTGELFF.

DNA for the CDR3: TGTGCCAGCAGTTTACAGGGACAGAGTAACACAGATACGCAGTATTTT. This codes for CASSLQGQSNTDTQYF. This rearrangement joins TRBV12-3 or TRBV12-4 to TRBJ2-3, with 7 nucleotides matching TRBD1. The CDR3 is 16 residues long. V shed 2 bases, J shed 2 bases, and the junction held 7 bases outside the gene matches.

There are a few counts of this clonotype. The genes are TRBV4-1 and TRBJ2-5, with D possibly TRBD2 on 5 matching bases. The germline CDR1 and CDR2 sequences are MGHRA and YSYEKL. This CDR3 is built from 18 residues. Trimming removed 0 bases from V and 4 bases from J, with 21 bases in between. The CDR3 loop is CASSQEGTRHLGGETQYF. The CDR3 DNA reads TGCGCCAGCAGCCAAGAAGGTACGCGGCATCTCGGAGGAGAGACCCAGTACTTC.

This chain links TRBV3-1 with TRBJ2-7; 9 bases map to TRBD2. V shed 1 base and J 1 base; nucleotides not matched to a gene: 5. The CDR3 covers 16 residues. Germline assignment: CDR1 LGHDT and CDR2 YNNKEL (reference sequence). The CDR3 sequence is CASSQVVLAGSYEQYF. CDR3 DNA sequence: TGTGCCAGCAGCCAAGTCGTGCTAGCGGGATCCTACGAGCAGTACTTC.

This chain connects TRBV20-1 to TRBJ2-7; either TRBD1 or TRBD2 may fit D (5 bases each). The CDR3 is 15 amino acids. The germline gives CDR1 DFQATT, CDR2 SNEGSKA (reference sequence). V was pared by 6 bases and J by 1 base, with 19 bases between. Here the CDR3 reads CSAGARDRLSYEQYF. The CDR3 DNA follows: TGCAGTGCAGGGGCCCGGGACCGGCTATCCTACGAGCAGTACTTC.

The V and J genes are TRBV9 and TRBJ2-2; TRBD2 aligns across 7 bases. The CDR3 is 15 residues long. The germline CDR1 and CDR2 sequences are SGDLS and YYNGEE. Germline trimming cut 4 bases from V and 4 bases from J; bases unmatched to any gene: 7. The CDR3 here is CASSLRGSSTGELFF. CDR3 nucleotide sequence: TGTGCCAGCAGCCTTCGCGGGAGCAGCACCGGGGAGCTGTTTTTT. Looking up the rest from reference TRBV9 and TRBJ2-2 gives the full variable domain: DSGVTQTPKHLITATGQRVTLRCSPRSGDLSVYWYQQSLDQGLQFLIQYYNGEERAKGNILERFSAQQFPDLHSELNLSSLELGDSALYFCASSLRGSSTGELFFGEGSRLTVL.

This clonotype was observed a few times. The chain uses TRBV5-1 and TRBJ2-3, with TRBD1 identical over 7 bases. CDR3 size: 15 residues. After removal of 0 bases from V and 7 bases from J, the junction contained 8 bases not matched to a gene. CDR1 and CDR2 from the germline V gene are SGHRS and YFSETQ. Here the CDR3 DNA reads TGCGCCAGCAGCTTGGTGGCAGGGGGTGCGAATACGCAGTATTTT. Protein sequence: CASSLVAGGANTQYF.

This clonotype appeared a few times. The chain carries TRBV5-1 and TRBJ2-3, with D perhaps TRBD2 (6 bases). The germline gives CDR1 SGHRS, CDR2 YFSETQ. This CDR3 region has 14 residues. V lost 3 bases and J 4 bases, leaving 12 bases between the germline ends. The CDR3 here is CASSSGLNSDTQYF. The DNA of the CDR3 is TGCGCCAGCAGCTCCGGACTAAATTCAGATACGCAGTATTTT.

The chain uses TRBV5-6 and TRBJ2-4, with D possibly being TRBD1 (5 bases). Per germline, CDR1 SGHDT and CDR2 YYEEEE. V was shortened by 4 bases and J by 3 bases, with 11 bases between the two germline ends. The CDR3 totals 14 residues. This CDR3 is CASSPRVVKNIQYF. The CDR3 DNA reads as TGTGCCAGCAGCCCCAGGGTTGTCAAAAACATTCAGTACTTC.

This clonotype has a handful of counts. The rearrangement uses TRBV5-1 and TRBJ2-1; 7 bases are a match to TRBD1. Trimming removed 6 bases from V and 5 bases from J; junction bases left unmatched: 11. There are 15 residues in the CDR3. Germline lookup yields CDR1 SGHRS and CDR2 YFSETQ. As DNA, the CDR3 is TGCGCCAGCACCGGACACGGGACAGCTAACAATGAGCAGTTCTTC. This gives the protein CASTGHGTANNEQFF.

The rearrangement uses TRBV12-3 or TRBV12-4 and TRBJ2-3; the D gene is possibly TRBD2 (5 bases). Trimming took off 6 bases at V and 1 base at J, with 8 bases between the two ends. There are 13 residues in the CDR3. The chain's CDR3 is CASRRDRTDTQYF. The CDR3 coding sequence is TGTGCCAGCAGGAGGGATCGCACAGATACGCAGTATTTT.

V and J are TRBV30 and TRBJ1-2; maybe TRBD1 (6 bases). V lost 2 bases and J 4 bases, leaving 14 bases between the germline ends. CDR3 length: 14 residues. The V gene's germline CDR1 is GTSNPN and CDR2 SVGIG (reference sequence). This chain's CDR3 is CAWSFQYRVYGYTF. In DNA form, the CDR3 reads TGTGCCTGGAGTTTTCAATACAGGGTCTATGGCTACACCTTC.

Note on this clonotype: An end of the junction differs from the germline gene, which may be a read error. This chain connects TRBV5-1 to TRBJ1-5; tentative D call: TRBD1 (5 bases). The germline V gene has CDR1 SGHRS and CDR2 YFSETQ. This CDR3 is 14 amino acids long. The CDR3 DNA reads as TGCGCCAGCATCATTGACAGATTCAATCGGCCCCAGCATTTT. Its protein product is CASIIDRFNRPQHF.

The rearrangement links TRBV9 to TRBJ2-1; 8 bases line up with TRBD2. V lost 3 bases and J lost 7; bases outside the gene matches: 24. CDR3 length: 20 amino acids. Germline CDR1 SGDLS, CDR2 YYNGEE. CDR3 protein: CASSAGTSGFGGGRMNEQFF. In DNA, the CDR3 is TGTGCCAGCAGCGCAGGGACTAGTGGCTTTGGGGGGGGAAGGATGAATGAGCAGTTCTTC.

The table lists this clonotype with many counts. The V gene is TRBV27, the J gene TRBJ2-1; D uncertain. CDR3 length equals 12 residues. Germline CDR1 and CDR2: MNHEY and SMNVEV (reference sequence). The V end lost 10 bases, the J end lost 8 bases, and 15 bases lay between the germline ends. CDR3 nucleotide sequence: TGTGCCATCAACCGAATCGGGCATGAGCAGTTCTTC. Its protein is CAINRIGHEQFF.

This chain uses TRBV6-1 with TRBJ1-3; no clear D gene. The CDR3 is 14 amino acids. Trimming cost V 7 bases and J 2 bases, with 12 bases left between them. Germline V gene sequence: CDR1 MNHNS, CDR2 SASEGT. CDR3 sequence (DNA): TGTGCCAGCAATTGGGATCTCGCTGGAAACACCATATATTTT. It is translated as CASNWDLAGNTIYF.

In this sample, this clonotype turned up a few times. The J gene is TRBJ1-2, the V gene TRBV27, with TRBD1 identical over 8 bases. CDR3 size: 14 residues. V lost 4 bases and J lost 4; bases outside the gene matches: 5. Germline V gene data show CDR1 as MNHEY and CDR2 as SMNVEV (reference sequence). CDR3 bases: TGTGCCAGCAGTTCCTCACAGGGGGTCTATGGCTACACCTTC. Translating it yields CASSSSQGVYGYTF.

This clonotype was detected only a few times. V gene TRBV6-2 or TRBV6-3 combines with J gene TRBJ2-1; 14 bases are a match to TRBD2. The CDR3 contains 18 residues. J lost 2 bases, V lost 5 bases, and 8 bases had no gene match. Germline V gives CDR1 MNHEY, CDR2 SVGEGT. CDR3 sequence: CASSRRLAGGITYNEQFF. For the CDR3, the DNA is TGTGCCAGCAGTCGTCGACTAGCGGGAGGGATTACCTACAATGAGCAGTTCTTC.

This clonotype turned up a few times. The V call is TRBV5-6, the J call TRBJ2-3; 8 nucleotides line up with TRBD2. This CDR3 spans 15 amino acids. V lost 0 bases, J lost 5 bases, and 5 bases stayed unmatched. In germline, CDR1 is SGHDT, CDR2 YYEEEE. CDR3 loop: CASSLVGLVKDTQYF. The CDR3 nucleotides are TGTGCCAGCAGCTTGGTGGGACTAGTCAAAGATACGCAGTATTTT.

The V and J genes are TRBV29-1 and TRBJ2-1; no firm D call. Looked up from germline, CDR1 is SQVTM and CDR2 is ANQGSEA. The CDR3 is made up of 10 amino acids. The ends were cut back, 4 bases at V and 6 bases at J, with 4 bases in the middle. CDR3 residues: CSVGSNEQFF. DNA for the CDR3: TGCAGCGTTGGGAGCAATGAGCAGTTCTTC.

The chain has TRBV20-1 and TRBJ1-1; weak D call: TRBD1 (6 bases). The CDR3 has 14 residues. The V gene's germline CDR1 is DFQATT and CDR2 SNEGSKA (reference sequence). Trimming cost V 5 bases and J 1 base, with 14 bases left between them. The CDR3 DNA sequence: TGCAGTGCTGACCGCGACAGGAGGAACACTGAAGCTTTCTTT. Translating gives CSADRDRRNTEAFF.